This T cell receptor (beta chain) derives from a study of T cells in Graves' hyperthyroidism and ophthalmopathy (dated by TCRdb to about 2019). As for the study more broadly: Peripheral blood was sampled at the time of initial diagnosis, prior to any treatment. To identify TCR V-J signatures that set the groups apart, the researchers used a discovery cohort of more than 95 patients, made up of approximately 43 with Graves' ophthalmopathy and about 60 with stable Graves' hyperthyroidism. An independent validation cohort of under 20 hyperthyroidism patients and about 15 patients who later progressed to ophthalmopathy tested prospective prediction of ophthalmopathy. For training and testing, the 100 or so patients in the discovery cohort were randomly divided in a 7:3 ratio. In addition, the study compared T-cell repertoires in thyroid tissue and in blood from five or six Graves' hyperthyroidism patients. Following sampling, methimazole starting at 30 mg daily was given to hyperthyroidism patients, and high-dose intravenous methylprednisolone was given to ophthalmopathy patients. TCR Vbeta CDR3 sequencing of roughly 140 peripheral blood samples (over 40 ophthalmopathy, approximately 80 hyperthyroidism and approximately 17 progressor patients) is reported in the paper. General conclusions and limits of the study: Ophthalmopathy was separated from stable hyperthyroidism by a 13 V-J signature model, with 87.88% sensitivity and about 84% specificity obtained in cross-validation and 80%/75% obtained in testing. Blood samples also contained most of the expanded thyroid clonotypes (frequency above 0.001), which suggests that blood repertoires may reflect thyroid immune responses. In validation, the model predicted progression to ophthalmopathy with just under 71% sensitivity and 72% to 85% specificity, a median of 6.5 months before onset. No statistical method was used to fix the sample size in advance, and group allocation was not hidden from the investigators.

The TCR beta CDR3 regions were amplified from RNA transcripts. A first-round RT-PCR of the TCR CDR3 used the HTBI primer set with the Qiagen OneStep RT-PCR kit. The libraries were constructed in a second round of multiplex PCR and then size-selected and purified. Libraries were sequenced paired-end with 100 bp reads on an Illumina HiSeq2000. Per the source publication's procedure: SOAPnuke was used to process the raw data, throwing out any read that contained adapters or uncalled bases, had a mean Phred below 15, or lacked an exact constant-primer or identifier match. COPE v1.2.5 was used to merge high-quality paired reads, and clonotypes were defined as unique nucleotide sequences. MiTCR v1.1 was used to align the clonotypes against IMGT TRBV, TRBD and TRBJ reference segments. The analysis was restricted to V-J combinations with a frequency above 0.0001, which together covered roughly 99% of the repertoires. The TCS score was defined as the ratio of F50 (clonal expansion) to E x V (chaos), calculated using BLOSUM62-based TCRdist between CDR3 peptides within each V-J. Welch's t-statistics and random forest reduced roughly 530 V-J features to about 12, which were used in a naive Bayes classifier (R e1071). TCRdb took the public reads, trimmed them with fastp at Q25, ran MiXCR for clone calling and kept in-frame beta chains. All rows with the same CDR3 protein become a single entry with the most common DNA and genes. TCRdb assigned the V and J calls; the authors' analysis was not used. The sample table holds around 600,000 distinct CDR3 sequences, of which approximately 15% were seen once. Approximately 12% of the sample is held by the ten biggest clonotypes.

Ophthalmopathy patients had moderately to severely active disease, with a Clinical Activity Score of 3 or more, a NOSPECS grade of 4 or more, and a disease duration of less than 3 months. The study excluded patients with uncontrolled infections, other autoimmune diseases, pregnancy or lactation. Clinical symptoms, serum thyroxine and TRAb, thyroid ultrasound, and orbital computed tomography formed the basis for the diagnoses. PBMCs were separated from roughly 9.6 ml of fresh peripheral blood using Ficoll-Paque density gradient centrifugation. Total RNA was extracted using Trizol reagent, and RNA quality was assessed on an Agilent 2100 Bioanalyzer. From the germline V gene (reference sequence), CDR1 is LGHDT and CDR2 is YNNKEL. The CDR3 goes from the cysteine to the phenylalanine over 15 residues. Kept here is only the CDR3 DNA, which spans 45 bases and is read in frame from base 1. The germline V and J ends show losses of 1 base and 4 bases respectively, and no gene match explains 6 bases of the junction.

In its sample, this clonotype was seen many times. The antigen it recognizes is unknown. It has no much larger one-base neighbor in the sample; base qualities were not kept. The sequence links TRBV3-1 to TRBJ2-7; TRBD2 agrees with 8 junctional bases. The sample taken for sequencing was blood. The TCR was taken from a woman aged 45-65 years with Graves' ophthalmopathy. This receptor carries the CDR3 CASSQGAGAYYEQYF. The nucleotides read TGTGCCAGCAGCCAAGGAGCGGGAGCCTATTACGAGCAGTACTTC.